The 13 T cell receptor beta chains in this list originate from one sample, sequenced in a study of early T cells in non-severe SARS-CoV-2 infection. TCRdb called the 5' RACE reads again in MiXCR, with one record for every CDR3 protein. Among tens of thousands of distinct CDR3 sequences listed, less than 15% were seen once. The sample taken for sequencing was whole blood. The source of these receptors is an adult who was a healthcare worker with PCR-confirmed SARS-CoV-2 infection or an uninfected control (not recorded which).

The chain links TRBV4-1 to TRBJ2-1, with D possibly TRBD2 on 5 matching bases. In germline, CDR1 is MGHRA, CDR2 YSYEKL. Trimming took 0 bases from V and 12 from J, leaving 9 bases between them. The CDR3 covers 12 residues. The CDR3 sequence is CASSQDLEVQFF. As DNA, the CDR3 is TGCGCCAGCAGCCAAGATTTGGAGGTGCAGTTCTTC.

In this sample, this clonotype turned up a few times. The chain carries TRBV11-3 and TRBJ2-2, with D tentatively TRBD2 (6 bases). V lost 2 bases, J lost 4 bases, and 11 bases lay in between. The V gene's germline CDR1 is SGHNT and CDR2 YENEEA. The CDR3 runs 15 residues. The CDR3 region is CASSLQGLSTGELFF. The CDR3 region has the DNA TGTGCCAGCAGCTTACAGGGACTCTCCACCGGGGAGCTGTTTTTT.

This clonotype was observed many times. The chain links TRBV9 to TRBJ2-2, with 11 bases aligning to TRBD2. V trimming: 4 bases; J trimming: 8 bases; junction bases outside the gene matches: 4. Germline values: CDR1 SGDLS, CDR2 YYNGEE. The CDR3 is 14 residues long. CDR3 residues: CASSRRTSGGELFF. For the CDR3, the DNA is TGTGCCAGCAGCAGACGGACTAGCGGGGGGGAGCTGTTTTTT.

This clonotype was counted only a few times. This sequence joins TRBV7-3 and TRBJ2-6; 13 bases line up with TRBD2. V gave up 4 bases and J gave up 4 bases; unmatched junction bases: 7. CDR3 length: 18 amino acids. Per the germline V gene, CDR1 is SGHTA and CDR2 is FQGTGA. This chain's CDR3 is CASSSGLAGKAGANVLTF. CDR3 DNA: TGTGCCAGCAGCTCGGGACTAGCGGGAAAAGCAGGGGCCAACGTCCTGACTTTC.

The chain links TRBV3-1 to TRBJ2-1; D may be TRBD2 (5 bases). Trimming shortened V by 3 bases and J by 5 bases, and 8 bases separated the two germline ends. Germline CDR1 LGHDT, CDR2 YNNKEL (reference sequence). The CDR3 runs 13 residues. The CDR3 reads CASSQTNDNEQFF. The DNA of the CDR3 is TGTGCCAGCAGCCAGACTAATGACAATGAGCAGTTCTTC.

This chain links TRBV20-1 with TRBJ2-7; 8 bases are shared with TRBD1. Germline V CDR1 and CDR2: DFQATT, SNEGSKA (reference sequence). The length of the CDR3 is 13 residues. Losses at the gene ends were 5 bases for V and 4 bases for J; bases not matched to a gene: 7. CDR3 bases: TGCAGTGCTTGCAGGGGGCTAGAATACGAGCAGTACTTC. Its translation is CSACRGLEYEQYF.

This clonotype was counted ten times or more. This chain joins TRBV19 and TRBJ1-5, with 8 bases that match TRBD1. J gave up 3 bases and V 7 bases, and 5 bases lay outside the gene matches. The CDR3 covers 14 residues. Germline assignment: CDR1 LNHDA and CDR2 SQIVND (reference sequence). The CDR3 coding sequence is TGTGCCAGTATGGGACAGGCCACCAATCAGCCCCAGCATTTT. Protein sequence: CASMGQATNQPQHF.

In its sample, this clonotype was seen many times. The chain carries TRBV3-1 and TRBJ1-5; D perhaps matches TRBD1 (6 bases). CDR1 and CDR2 (germline): LGHDT, YNNKEL (reference sequence). The CDR3 extends over 13 amino acids. Trimming removed 4 bases at V and 7 bases at J, with 11 bases between. CDR3 protein: CASSPRQDQPQHF. CDR3 bases: TGTGCCAGCAGCCCCCGACAGGACCAGCCCCAGCATTTT.

This clonotype was counted a few times. The chain links TRBV27 to TRBJ1-2; possibly TRBD1 for D (5 bases). This CDR3 contains 13 residues. Looked up from germline, CDR1 is MNHEY and CDR2 is SMNVEV (reference sequence). V lost 3 bases to trimming and J lost 6 bases, with 11 bases between them. CDR3 amino acids: CASSLRGTNGYTF. The CDR3 DNA reads TGTGCCAGCAGTTTGCGAGGGACGAATGGCTACACCTTC.

The gene calls are TRBV6-6 and TRBJ2-2, with 8 bases identical to TRBD2. Germline V lookup: CDR1 MNHNY, CDR2 SVGAGI (reference sequence). CDR3 length equals 16 residues. V gave up 6 bases and J gave up 4 bases; unmatched junction bases: 10. This CDR3 reads CASSHPGLAGTGELFF. The CDR3 nucleotides are TGTGCCAGCAGCCACCCAGGGCTAGCGGGCACCGGGGAGCTGTTTTTT.

The rearrangement joins TRBV29-1 to TRBJ2-5; D possibly corresponds to TRBD1 (5 bases). The ends were cut back, 3 bases at V and 4 bases at J, with 12 bases in the middle. From germline, CDR1 is SQVTM and CDR2 ANQGSEA. This CDR3 contains 13 residues. The CDR3 DNA sequence: TGCAGCGTTGACGGCAGGGCCGGAGAGACCCAGTACTTC. Translated: CSVDGRAGETQYF.

This clonotype was seen a handful of times. The CDR3 does not end in the conserved phenylalanine or tryptophan, so this is likely a read error. No DNA is shown, since the ends of the CDR3 on it are uncertain; the CDR3 is the one TCRdb lists. The chain couples TRBV14 to TRBJ2-7; the table's D call of TRBD1 was not tested on the DNA. Including both end residues, the CDR3 is 14 amino acids long. Germline lookup yields CDR1 SGHDN and CDR2 FVKESK. Here the CDR3 reads CASSQEPSRGGIPL.

This clonotype showed up many times. The CDR3 region has the DNA TGTGCCAGCAGCTTAGCTATAGCGGGGGACTTCTCCGGGGAGCTGTTTTTT. Translating gives CASSLAIAGDFSGELFF. The J gene is TRBJ2-2, the V gene TRBV7-6; 9 bases agree with TRBD2. There are 17 residues in the CDR3. The trim removed 0 bases at V and 6 bases at J, leaving 8 bases unmatched. The germline V gene has CDR1 SGHVS and CDR2 FNYEAQ.